Detailed here is one TCR beta chain. CDR3 length equals 16 residues. Germline V gives CDR1 MGHRA, CDR2 YSYEKL. V lost 4 bases to trimming and J lost 2 bases; unmatched junction nucleotides: 3. The sample belongs to a study of blood T cell repertoires in COVID-19. Across the study: There were acute and convalescent COVID-19 samples, and they came from the United States, Italy and Spain. The cDNA or gDNA used as material had been derived from T cells, B-cell-depleted T cells, or PBMCs.

Original data processing: How many nucleated cells were present was estimated from reference gene primer amplification. TCRdb's table, derived via immunoSEQ multiplex PCR, lists solely in-frame clones and lacks some. From that table come the V and J calls and clone size; the DNA was used to work out D and trimming. The sample contains about 170,000 clones, around four fifths of which appear only once. The genes are TRBV4-1 and TRBJ2-6; TRBD1 matches at 9 bases. The sequencing sample was made of peripheral blood. The source of this sequence is a woman aged 70-85 years with COVID-19, enrolled during active disease. The chain's CDR3 is CASSLGQGPGANVLTF. The CDR3 bases are TGCGCCAGCAGCCTGGGACAGGGTCCTGGGGCCAACGTCCTGACTTTC.